This T cell receptor (beta chain) appears in the sequencing data of a study of blood T cells in healthy people across ages. PCR was performed a second time for about 7 to 12 cycles using a sample-barcoded 5' primer and a J-beta primer mix. TCRdb fed the 5' RACE reads into MiXCR, producing one record per CDR3 protein. Of over 500,000 distinct CDR3 sequences listed, 45% to 60% are singletons. About this clonotype itself: A single base separates this from a much larger clone, so it may be a read error.

This CDR3 is built from 15 residues. The V and J genes are TRBV12-3 or TRBV12-4 and TRBJ1-5, with 8 bases matching TRBD1. The last part of the DNA fits TRBJ2-3 better; the J call may be wrong. Source material: blood. This clonotype was sampled from a woman aged 80 or over in good health. CDR3 coding DNA: TGTGCCAGCAGGTTAGGGGACAGGCTTGGACAGCCCCAGTATTTT. It translates to CASRLGDRLGQPQYF.